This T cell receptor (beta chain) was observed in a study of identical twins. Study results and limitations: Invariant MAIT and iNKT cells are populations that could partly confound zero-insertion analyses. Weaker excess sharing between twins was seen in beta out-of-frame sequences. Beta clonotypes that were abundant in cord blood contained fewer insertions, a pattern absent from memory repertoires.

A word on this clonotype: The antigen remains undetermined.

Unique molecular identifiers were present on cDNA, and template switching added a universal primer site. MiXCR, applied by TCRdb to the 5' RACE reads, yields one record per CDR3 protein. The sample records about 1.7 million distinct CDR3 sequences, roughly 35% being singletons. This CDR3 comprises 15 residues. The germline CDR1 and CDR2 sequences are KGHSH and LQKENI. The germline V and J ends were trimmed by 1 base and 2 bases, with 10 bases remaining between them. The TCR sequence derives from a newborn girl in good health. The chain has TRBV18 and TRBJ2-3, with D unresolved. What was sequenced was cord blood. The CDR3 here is CASSPRYGPTDTQYF. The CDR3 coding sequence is TGTGCCAGCTCACCACGGTACGGCCCCACAGATACGCAGTATTTT.